The clone carrying this T cell receptor (beta chain) showed up just a few times. What it recognizes is unknown. Total RNA and DNA came together from 20-30 mg of bulk tissue without cell sorting. There were five separate regions sampled from each tumor. The template, about 500 ng total RNA, yielded TCR beta cDNA made with a constant-region primer. For TCR beta, libraries were produced by three nested multiplex PCR rounds using slightly modified ARM-PCR. Each of the first two PCR rounds ran around 10 cycles with TRBV1-TRBV30 forward and C-beta reverse primers. MiXCR was run by TCRdb on the multiplex PCR reads, yielding one entry per CDR3 protein. The profile covers about 50,000 distinct CDR3 sequences, with 60% to 80% appearing a single time and approximately 25% taken by the ten largest. The junction had 4 bases not matched to a gene; V was cut back by 7 bases and J by 5 bases. The CDR3 length is 12 residues. Germline-derived CDR1 and CDR2 are MNHNY and SVGAGI (reference sequence).

This sample was taken from a study of tumor-infiltrating lymphocytes in primary liver carcinoma. Overall study findings and caveats: Tumors significantly exceeded blood in top-250-clone fraction (p = 0.039).

This chain joins TRBV6-6 and TRBJ1-1; TRBD1 matches at 7 bases. The sample comprised liver tumor tissue from sampling region 5. Documented subset: tumor region T5, tumor centre. This TCR was sampled from a man in his forties with primary liver carcinoma and hepatitis B virus infection. The CDR3 sequence: CASTGGTTEAFF. The CDR3 coding sequence is TGTGCCAGCACAGGGGGGACTACTGAAGCTTTCTTT.